The sample holds many counts of the clone carrying this T cell receptor beta chain. This sample was included in a study of beta chain features in type 1 diabetes. Background on the study: Patients looked much like healthy donors when it came to age, gender and cell yields.

Trimming left V 5 bases short and J 4 bases short, with 19 bases between. Per the germline V gene, CDR1 is SGHTA and CDR2 is FQGNSA. This CDR3 is built from 16 residues. The investigators reverse transcribed all of the isolated RNA, so they sequenced expressed TCRB transcripts. Measured with immunoSEQ multiplex PCR; TCRdb has only the in-frame clones, and not every one. The sample has 150,000 or so clones, roughly 10% seen once. The clonotype comes from a woman aged 40-49 years in good health. The chain joins TRBV7-2 to TRBJ2-3, with a tentative D call TRBD2 (5 bases). The source material was central memory CD4+ T cells from blood. As DNA, the CDR3 is TGTGCCAGCAGCCCACTGGGAGTAGGTTCTCCAGATACGCAGTATTTT. The encoded protein is CASSPLGVGSPDTQYF.